Sequencing of this T cell receptor (beta chain) was carried out in a study of T cell responses to AZD1222 COVID-19 vaccine (dated by TCRdb to the early 2020s). Turning to the overall study: TCR sequencing was performed for roughly 250 trial participants, of whom about 200 were given two doses of AZD1222 and around 25 were given two doses of MenACWY control vaccine. Trial participants were enrolled by age into 18-55, 56-69 and 70-plus year subgroups, with approximately 160, 26 and 62 TCR-sequenced participants respectively.

Sample time point, as interpreted from the label and publication: about 28 days (+/-7) after the second vaccine dose. AZD1222 recipients with second doses at about 4 weeks or about 12 weeks were pooled, because spike-specific TCR depth and breadth did not differ between schedules. Samples from vaccinated people were obtained from the UK trials COV001 and COV002, which included a single-blind randomized controlled phase 2/3 trial of AZD1222 (ChAdOx1 nCoV-19) in healthy adults. For TCRbeta chain sequencing, PBMC samples were collected from trial participants at day 0 and at day 28 after the second dose. From cysteine to phenylalanine, the CDR3 is 13 amino acids long. The only DNA kept is the CDR3, 39 bases in frame from the first base. The germline V gene (reference sequence) supplies CDR1 MNHEY and CDR2 SMNVEV. V loses 0 bases of germline sequence and J loses 4 bases, and the interval between the two ends is 6 bases.

The CDR3 regions of human TCRbeta chains were analyzed by immunosequencing. Concerning the study's data processing: TCRs in the repertoires were compared against a reference library of SARS-CoV-2-specific TCRs that had been generated with the MIRA antigen-specificity platform. Breadth was defined as the fraction of unique TCRs that were SARS-CoV-2-associated. Depth was defined as the fraction of total T cells that were SARS-CoV-2-associated. Using the MIRA data, every spike-specific TCR was mapped to the spike region that the TCR reacted to and assigned to either a CD4 or a CD8 class. Log10-transformed breadth and depth values were compared by one-way ANOVA with Sidak's multiple comparisons tests. TCRdb took over this immuneACCESS table, retaining in-frame rearrangements with V and J assigned. Such tables are incomplete; in checked studies, under half of the missing clones stem from an unresolved V gene, and the remainder is unexplained. V, J and clone size are those of that table, while D and trimming were read from the DNA. Within this sample are some 70,000 clones, with under 90% of them counted one time only. About 14% of the sample is held by the ten biggest clonotypes.

General findings and caveats noted by the study authors: A significant rise in spike-specific TCR breadth and depth was observed after two AZD1222 doses relative to day 0 and relative to MenACWY recipients. Reportedly, close to half of the unique spike-specific TCRs recognized epitopes lying outside the regions that are mutated in the B.1.351 and B.1.1.7 variants. The whole spike protein was spanned by vaccine-associated CD4 TCRs, and dominant responses were seen in regions 160-218 and 743-854. Most participants were white British and females outnumbered males, and the authors suggested that clonal diversity may have been underestimated. No day 14 peak-response samples were available, so repertoires were characterized only after the peak T cell response. In the small 56-69-year group, the increase in depth fell short of significance, most likely because of low power. Conclusions about previously exposed vaccinees are limited, since just a handful of AZD1222 recipients were seropositive for SARS-CoV-2 at baseline.

With regard to this clone: Its antigen specificity is not known. Base qualities were left out, and no much larger clone turns up one base away.

Sequences were derived from peripheral blood, sampled 28 days after the second AZD1222 dose. This TCR was sampled from an adult who received the AZD1222 COVID-19 vaccine. The rearrangement combines TRBV27 with TRBJ1-2, with no D gene named confidently. The CDR3 sequence is CASSLSWGYGYTF. The nucleotides read TGTGCCAGCAGTTTATCGTGGGGCTATGGCTACACCTTC.